This T cell receptor beta chain originates from a study of T cell responses to AZD1222 COVID-19 vaccine. Overall study findings and caveats: Spike-wide coverage was observed for vaccine-associated CD4 TCRs, with dominant responses at 160-218 and 743-854. It was only after the peak T cell response that any repertoires were sampled. The study reported that nearly half of spike-specific TCRs target unmutated variant regions. Among the donors, most were white British and more were female, and clonal diversity was possibly underestimated.

Worth noting for this clone: As yet, its antigen is unknown. The junction departs from germline at one end; a sequencing error may be responsible. This same CDR3 is encoded by further DNA sequences in the sample.

Assay used: immunoSEQ multiplex PCR; TCRdb lists only in-frame clones, some missing. The sample contains around 150,000 clones, about 90% of which appear only once. Germline lookup yields CDR1 LGHDT and CDR2 YNNKEL (reference sequence). This CDR3 is 12 amino acids long. V is TRBV3-1 (or the pseudogene TRBV3-2) and J is TRBJ2-7; D perhaps matches TRBD2 (5 bases). The origin of this receptor is an adult in good health. The sequencing used peripheral blood, collected on day 0 of MenACWY control vaccination. CDR3 region: CASSQVTGMINF. DNA for the CDR3: TGTGCCAGCAGCCAAGTAACGGGAATGATTAACTTC.